The entry below gives a single TCR beta chain sequence along with its context. The antigen is undetermined. This sample stems from a study of CD8+ T cells in alopecia areata. Cell sorting was applied to PBMCs, and CD4+ and CD8+ T cells were collected. V was cut by 8 bases and J by 8 bases, with 7 bases left in between. Germline CDR1 SNHLY, CDR2 FYNNEI. The CDR3 has 11 amino acids. RNA was extracted and reverse transcribed into cDNA as the sequencing template. The repertoire was sequenced with immunoSEQ multiplex PCR; TCRdb's copy has only in-frame clones and lacks some. This sample yields about 200,000 clones, of which roughly 56% are seen a single time; roughly 5.3% belongs to the top ten. Findings and caveats of the study: Affected lesional scalp, above all in alopecia totalis/universalis, was more clonal than normal scalp. Among the cells sequenced in scalp samples are also the resident alphabeta T cells of normal skin.

The chain couples TRBV2 to TRBJ1-6, with D uncertain. The material sequenced was CD8+ T cells sorted from blood. The sequence was collected from a human donor in good health. In nucleotides, the CDR3 is TGTGCCAGCGACGGGTATTCACCCCTCCACTTT. Translated: CASDGYSPLHF. The full variable domain, with the rest looked up from reference TRBV2 and TRBJ1-6, is EPEVTQTPSHQVTQMGQEVILRCVPISNHLYFYWYRQILGQKVEFLVSFYNNEISEKSEIFDDQFSVERPDGSNFTLKIRSTKLEDSAMYFCASDGYSPLHFGNGTRLTVT.